The 4 T cell receptor beta chains below all came from one sample that was sequenced in a study of cytomegalovirus exposure and HLA in healthy donors. Amplification used 60 Vbeta primers and 13 Jbeta primers. Using immunoSEQ multiplex PCR, the repertoire was profiled, and TCRdb retains in-frame clones only, with some absent. The profile covers about 90,000 clones, with approximately 68% appearing a single time and about 22% taken by the ten largest. The sample taken for sequencing was PBMCs. The receptor set was obtained from a woman aged 45-65 years in good health and CMV-seropositive.

The gene calls are TRBV23-1 and TRBJ2-4; a weak D match, TRBD1 (6 bases). Being an ORF, TRBV23-1 has a function that is uncertain. V shed 6 bases and J shed 7 bases, with 13 bases lying between them. CDR3 length: 13 residues. CDR3 loop: CASSGPRGNIQYF. The CDR3, as DNA: TGCGCCAGCAGCGGACCTAGGGGGAACATTCAGTACTTC.

This chain links TRBV5-1 with TRBJ1-1; D remains unclear. There are 15 residues in the CDR3. Germline CDR1 reads SGHRS; CDR2 reads YFSETQ. V was pared by 5 bases and J by 11 bases, with 25 bases between. In nucleotides, the CDR3 is TGCGCCAGCAGGGACCAGCGGGTGGGAGGGCACGCGGCTTTCTTT. Amino acid sequence: CASRDQRVGGHAAFF.

This chain links TRBV5-1 with TRBJ2-2, with D perhaps matching TRBD1 (6 bases). This CDR3 is 15 amino acids long. Germline V lookup: CDR1 SGHRS, CDR2 YFSETQ. V gave up 4 bases and J gave up 5 bases, with 15 bases separating them. CDR3 sequence: CASSPGQLGTGELFF. The CDR3 region has the DNA TGCGCCAGCAGCCCGGGACAATTGGGGACCGGGGAGCTGTTTTTT.

Only one count was recorded for this clone. The chain joins TRBV7-2 to TRBJ1-4; 10 nucleotides agree with TRBD1. This CDR3 has 18 residues. The J segment lost 0 bases and the V segment lost 5 bases, leaving 9 bases of the junction unmatched. Germline V gene sequence: CDR1 SGHTA, CDR2 FQGNSA. The CDR3: CASSPGQGRGATNEKLFF. CDR3 bases: TGTGCCAGCAGCCCGGGACAGGGGCGAGGGGCAACTAATGAAAAACTGTTTTTT.